The 5 T cell receptor beta chains below come from one sample, sequenced in a study of Ad26.COV2.S vaccination and SARS-CoV-2 variants. Described treatment: roughly 20 received Ad26.COV2.S at low or high dose, single or two shots; 5 received placebo; per-sample allocation not given. Collection of the samples took place on day 63 after the first injection of vaccine or placebo. Here immunoSEQ multiplex PCR was the method, and the copy in TCRdb shows in-frame clones only, minus some. The profile covers roughly 500,000 clones, with around nine tenths appearing a single time and 9.5% to 15% taken by the ten largest. Sequenced here: peripheral blood, sampled in a trial of Ad26.COV2.S vaccine versus placebo. The receptors here all came from a person aged 18-60 years who received the Ad26.COV2.S COVID-19 vaccine or a placebo.

The chain employs TRBV7-9 and TRBJ1-1, with TRBD1 as a possible D gene (6 bases). CDR1 and CDR2 from the germline V gene are SEHNR and FQNEAQ (reference sequence). This CDR3 contains 16 residues. Trimming stripped 5 bases from V and 6 bases from J, with 22 bases between. The CDR3 nucleotides read TGTGCCAGCAGCAAGGACAGAGCGGGAGGTGTCGCTGAAGCTTTCTTT. Translating it yields CASSKDRAGGVAEAFF. The whole variable domain, filled in from reference TRBV7-9 and TRBJ1-1, reads DTGVSQNPRHKITKRGQNVTFRCDPISEHNRLYWYRQTLGQGPEFLTYFQNEAQLEKSRLLSDRFSAERPKGSFSTLEIQRTEQGDSAMYLCASSKDRAGGVAEAFFGQGTRLTVV.

The rearrangement uses TRBV5-4 and TRBJ2-2; TRBD2 matches at 7 bases. J lost 6 bases, V lost 6 bases, and 11 bases had no gene match. Germline-derived CDR1 and CDR2 are SGHNT and YYREEE (reference sequence). There are 15 residues in the CDR3. The CDR3 region is CASTPPGGGAGELFF. The CDR3, as DNA: TGTGCCAGCACCCCCCCGGGGGGAGGGGCCGGGGAGCTGTTTTTT.

The chain uses TRBV7-8 and TRBJ2-3, with D unresolved. The CDR3 loop spans 15 amino acids. Germline V lookup: CDR1 SGHVS, CDR2 FQNEAQ. V shed 1 base and J shed 2 bases, with 10 bases lying between them. The CDR3 is CASSLEKGPTDTQYF. The DNA of the CDR3 is TGTGCCAGCAGCTTAGAAAAGGGCCCCACAGATACGCAGTATTTT. The full variable domain, with the rest looked up from reference TRBV7-8 and TRBJ2-3, is GAGVSQSPRYKVAKRGQDVALRCDPISGHVSLFWYQQALGQGPEFLTYFQNEAQLDKSGLPSDRFFAERPEGSVSTLKIQRTQQEDSAVYLCASSLEKGPTDTQYFGPGTRLTVL.

The sample holds many counts of this clone. The chain links TRBV7-9 to TRBJ2-5, with 8 positions matching TRBD2. J was trimmed by 5 bases and V by 5 bases; bases with no gene match: 4. The germline CDR1 and CDR2 sequences are SEHNR and FQNEAQ (reference sequence). This CDR3 has 13 amino acids. DNA for the CDR3: TGTGCCAGCAGCCAGGGACTAGTGGAGACCCAGTACTTC. This gives the protein CASSQGLVETQYF. The whole variable domain, filled in from reference TRBV7-9 and TRBJ2-5, reads DTGVSQNPRHKITKRGQNVTFRCDPISEHNRLYWYRQTLGQGPEFLTYFQNEAQLEKSRLLSDRFSAERPKGSFSTLEIQRTEQGDSAMYLCASSQGLVETQYFGPGTRLLVL.

V usage is TRBV4-3 and J usage is TRBJ1-4; TRBD1 might be the D (5 bases). The CDR3 loop spans 15 amino acids. The V end was cut by 2 bases, the J end by 5 bases, with 12 bases between. In germline, CDR1 is LGHNA, CDR2 YSLEER. CDR3 in amino acids: CASSQFRDLNEKLFF. The CDR3 DNA reads TGCGCCAGCAGCCAATTCCGGGACCTGAATGAAAAACTGTTTTTT.